This T cell receptor (beta chain) originates from a study of shared clonotypes between healthy human individuals. General study findings and limits: Estimated richness was generally greater in naive than memory subsets.

For this clone: Its cognate antigen is unknown.

An assay was performed, and its level was deep. TCRdb's copy holds only in-frame clones and misses some; the assay was immunoSEQ multiplex PCR. The data show fewer than 400,000 clones, 74% seen once. The CDR3 totals 14 residues. The ends were cut back, 3 bases at V and 6 bases at J, with 15 bases in the middle. Germline lookup yields CDR1 MDHEN and CDR2 SYDVKM. The chain recombines TRBV28 with TRBJ2-7; no reliable D call. The sequenced material came from memory CD4+ T cells sorted from blood. Subset given: CD45RA-negative fraction. The receptor was isolated from a man aged 25-45 years in good health. CDR3 loop: CASSFQAPVGEQYF. In DNA form, the CDR3 reads TGTGCCAGCAGTTTTCAGGCCCCTGTAGGCGAGCAGTACTTC. The whole variable domain, filled in from reference TRBV28 and TRBJ2-7, reads DVKVTQSSRYLVKRTGEKVFLECVQDMDHENMFWYRQDPGLGLRLIYFSYDVKMKEKGDIPEGYSVSREKKERFSLILESASTNQTSMYLCASSFQAPVGEQYFGPGTRLTVT.